The present TCR beta chain was sequenced within a study of OX40 agonist ivuxolimab in advanced cancers. Study-level background: Of the patients, three showed partial responses, one with hepatocellular carcinoma and two with cutaneous melanoma.

This table comes from immunoSEQ multiplex PCR, and its TCRdb copy is limited to in-frame clones, with some not included. The repertoire consists of roughly 81,000 clones, with 94% occurring once and the leading ten covering approximately 9.9%. Study results and caveats: Determination of antigen specificity was not performed for the expanded peripheral T cells. At 0.1 to 3.0 mg/kg and by week 6, clonal expansion occurred in CD4+ and CD8+ blood T cells. Relative to CD4+, CD8+ T cells held more expanded clones on average.

In the case of this clone: The target antigen is unknown.

Germline-derived CDR1 and CDR2 are SEHNR and FQNEAQ (reference sequence). V trimming: 4 bases; J trimming: 2 bases; junction bases outside the gene matches: 7. The CDR3 contains 15 residues. The V call is TRBV7-9, the J call TRBJ2-7; 8 bases match TRBD2. The source material was CD4+ or CD8+ T cells sorted from blood, sampled in a trial of the OX40 agonist ivuxolimab. This clonotype was obtained from an adult with an advanced solid tumor such as melanoma, head and neck, liver or kidney cancer. Here the CDR3 reads CASSYGRGLTYEQYF. CDR3 nucleotide sequence: TGTGCCAGCAGCTACGGGAGGGGACTCACCTACGAGCAGTACTTC.